A single sample gave rise to the 20 T cell receptor beta chains below, sequenced in a study of tumor-infiltrating lymphocytes in localized non-small cell lung cancer. This table comes from immunoSEQ multiplex PCR, and its TCRdb copy is limited to in-frame clones, with some not included. The table records around 5,300 clones, around 65% of them present only once. The material sequenced was uninvolved lung tissue not adjacent to the tumor. The source of these receptors is a human donor with non-small cell lung cancer.

This clone has only a few counts. The rearrangement joins TRBV6-4 to TRBJ1-2, with D maybe TRBD1 (5 bases). Trimming cost V 7 bases and J 8 bases, with 14 bases left between them. Germline V lookup: CDR1 MRHNA, CDR2 SNTAGT. The CDR3 extends over 12 amino acids. The CDR3: CASNRQAGGYTF. CDR3 nucleotides: TGTGCCAGCAACAGGCAGGCGGGCGGCTACACCTTC.

This clone showed up just once. The chain has TRBV27 and TRBJ2-3; D is unclear. This CDR3 contains 13 residues. CDR1 is MNHEY, CDR2 SMNVEV, per germline (reference sequence). V shed 3 bases and J shed 5 bases, with 9 bases lying between them. CDR3: CASSFGVRDTQYF. The CDR3 nucleotides are TGTGCCAGCAGTTTCGGAGTGAGAGATACGCAGTATTTT.

The V call is TRBV5-1, the J call TRBJ2-2; D call uncertain. The germline V gene encodes CDR1 SGHRS and CDR2 YFSETQ. Trimming shortened V by 6 bases and J by 5 bases, and 8 bases separated the two germline ends. The CDR3 length is 12 residues. The CDR3 region is CASKAGTGELFF. The CDR3 nucleotides are TGCGCCAGCAAAGCCGGTACCGGGGAGCTGTTTTTT.

The rearrangement uses TRBV5-1 and TRBJ1-4; 7 nucleotides agree with TRBD1. Looked up from germline, CDR1 is SGHRS and CDR2 is YFSETQ. Trimming removed 4 bases from V and 1 base from J; junction bases left unmatched: 7. The CDR3 totals 16 residues. This CDR3 is CASSGSTGVTNEKLFF. The CDR3 nucleotides read TGCGCCAGCAGCGGATCCACAGGGGTAACTAATGAAAAACTGTTTTTT.

This clone was counted once. The rearrangement joins TRBV5-1 to TRBJ2-7; TRBD2 matches at 7 bases. The CDR3 has 15 residues. The germline CDR1 and CDR2 sequences are SGHRS and YFSETQ. V shed 0 bases and J 4 bases; nucleotides not matched to a gene: 7. CDR3 nucleotides: TGCGCCAGCAGCTTGGGTTCCAGCGGGACTTACGAGCAGTACTTC. It encodes CASSLGSSGTYEQYF.

V gene TRBV6-5 combines with J gene TRBJ2-7; 7 nucleotides match TRBD2. The CDR3 extends over 13 amino acids. V dropped 10 bases and J dropped 3; count of bases not matched to a gene: 9. CDR1 is MNHEY, CDR2 SVGAGI, per germline. CDR3 region: CATTGASGYEQYF. DNA for the CDR3: TGTGCCACTACCGGGGCTAGCGGCTACGAGCAGTACTTC.

The gene calls are TRBV5-1 and TRBJ1-1, with D possibly TRBD1 on 5 matching bases. This CDR3 has 14 residues. Per germline, CDR1 SGHRS and CDR2 YFSETQ. Trimming pared 4 bases from V and 5 bases from J, leaving 15 bases between. The DNA for the CDR3 is TGCGCCAGCAGCGTGGTTGGGGGGGGGACTGAAGCTTTCTTT. It codes for CASSVVGGGTEAFF. The variable domain in full, completed from reference TRBV5-1 and TRBJ1-1, reads KAGVTQTPRYLIKTRGQQVTLSCSPISGHRSVSWYQQTPGQGLQFLFEYFSETQRNKGNFPGRFSGRQFSNSRSEMNVSTLELGDSALYLCASSVVGGGTEAFFGQGTRLTVV.

The rearrangement joins TRBV30 to TRBJ2-7, with 8 bases lining up with TRBD2. The J segment lost 5 bases and the V segment lost 0 bases, leaving 9 bases of the junction unmatched. Per germline, CDR1 GTSNPN and CDR2 SVGIG (reference sequence). This CDR3 is built from 15 residues. CDR3: CAWSVREGLGHEQYF. CDR3 nucleotide sequence: TGTGCCTGGAGTGTACGGGAGGGGTTGGGCCACGAGCAGTACTTC.

The rearrangement links TRBV6-1 to TRBJ2-1; D is perhaps TRBD1 (5 bases). This CDR3 is built from 12 residues. The V gene lost 0 bases and the J gene lost 12 bases, with 9 bases spanning the gap. The germline gives CDR1 MNHNS, CDR2 SASEGT. The CDR3 region has the DNA TGTGCCAGCAGTGAAGCGGACATGGGGCAGTTCTTC. Protein product: CASSEADMGQFF.

The chain couples TRBV6-1 to TRBJ1-3, with D maybe TRBD1 (5 bases). Trimming left V 1 base short and J 0 bases short, with 10 bases between. The CDR3 totals 16 residues. Germline V gene data show CDR1 as MNHNS and CDR2 as SASEGT. CDR3 in amino acids: CASSEGGLISGNTIYF. The CDR3, as DNA: TGTGCCAGCAGTGAAGGGGGACTGATCTCTGGAAACACCATATATTTT.

The rearrangement links TRBV6-5 to TRBJ2-7, with 10 bases fitting TRBD2. Germline lookup yields CDR1 MNHEY and CDR2 SVGAGI. This CDR3 has 16 residues. Trimming cost V 2 bases and J 1 base; bases outside gene matches: 5. CDR3 in amino acids: CASSYLAGADSYEQYF. In DNA form, the CDR3 reads TGTGCCAGCAGTTACCTAGCGGGAGCGGATTCCTACGAGCAGTACTTC.

This clone showed up just once. This sequence joins TRBV19 and TRBJ2-2, with D hard to call. Germline CDR1 is LNHDA and CDR2 is SQIVND (reference sequence). The V end was cut by 6 bases, the J end by 4 bases, with 15 bases between. The length of the CDR3 is 15 residues. The chain's CDR3 is CASRGLRSFTGELFF. CDR3 nucleotide sequence: TGTGCCAGTAGGGGCCTTAGGTCGTTCACCGGGGAGCTGTTTTTT.

In this sample, this clone turned up once. The chain employs TRBV7-6 and TRBJ2-7, with 7 positions matching TRBD2. The V gene end was trimmed by 3 bases and the J gene end by 2 bases; junction bases not matched to a gene: 4. The length of the CDR3 is 14 residues. Germline V lookup: CDR1 SGHVS, CDR2 FNYEAQ. The DNA of the CDR3 is TGTGCCAGCAGCTTCGGCGGGAGTGCCTACGAGCAGTACTTC. It specifies CASSFGGSAYEQYF.

V usage is TRBV29-1 and J usage is TRBJ2-2, with TRBD2 as a possible D gene (6 bases). Germline CDR1 reads SQVTM; CDR2 reads ANQGSEA. Trimming removed 4 bases from V and 0 bases from J, with 9 bases in between. CDR3 length: 14 amino acids. The CDR3 bases are TGCAGCGTTGCGGGACTTTCGAACACCGGGGAGCTGTTTTTT. Its translation is CSVAGLSNTGELFF.

This clone was counted a few times. The CDR3 region is CSDRLAGEETQYF. In nucleotides, the CDR3 is TGCAGCGACCGACTAGCGGGAGAAGAGACCCAGTACTTC. The chain couples TRBV29-1 to TRBJ2-5, with 12 bases lining up with TRBD2. With 7 bases clipped from V and 3 bases from J, the junction kept 3 bases outside the gene matches. This CDR3 spans 13 amino acids. Germline-derived CDR1 and CDR2 are SQVTM and ANQGSEA.

This chain links TRBV14 with TRBJ1-1, with D unclear. V was shortened by 1 base and J by 5 bases, with 14 bases between the two germline ends. Germline V gene data show CDR1 as SGHDN and CDR2 as FVKESK. CDR3 size: 15 residues. CDR3 sequence (DNA): TGTGCCAGCAGCCAAGCGGCAGATCGTGGGACTGAAGCTTTCTTT. It encodes CASSQAADRGTEAFF. Using reference TRBV14 and TRBJ1-1 for the parts outside the CDR3, the full variable domain is EAGVTQFPSHSVIEKGQTVTLRCDPISGHDNLYWYRRVMGKEIKFLLHFVKESKQDESGMPNNRFLAERTGGTYSTLKVQPAELEDSGVYFCASSQAADRGTEAFFGQGTRLTVV.

By sample fraction, this clone is medium-sized. In nucleotides, the CDR3 is TGTGCCAGCAGCCAGTTCCGACAATACGAGCAGTACTTC. Its translation is CASSQFRQYEQYF. This chain connects TRBV14 to TRBJ2-7, with D unclear. Germline CDR1 is SGHDN and CDR2 is FVKESK. Trimming took off 3 bases at V and 4 bases at J, with 10 bases between the two ends. This CDR3 comprises 13 residues.

A note on this clone: Different DNA sequences within this sample yield the same CDR3. The V gene is TRBV9, the J gene TRBJ2-3; 12 bases fit TRBD2. The CDR3 is 16 residues long. In germline, CDR1 is SGDLS, CDR2 YYNGEE. Germline trimming cut 4 bases from V and 6 bases from J; bases unmatched to any gene: 9. The CDR3 spells CASSPPGLAGQDTQYF. The CDR3 DNA sequence: TGTGCCAGCAGCCCCCCTGGACTAGCGGGACAGGATACGCAGTATTTT.

The chain couples TRBV28 to TRBJ2-7; 7 bases match TRBD1. Germline CDR1 reads MDHEN; CDR2 reads SYDVKM. V was clipped by 5 bases and J by 2 bases; unmatched bases: 12. This CDR3 region has 16 residues. Here the CDR3 DNA reads TGTGCCAGCAGTACCGGGACAGCCGCTGCTACCTACGAGCAGTACTTC. As protein: CASSTGTAAATYEQYF.

The chain recombines TRBV14 with TRBJ2-7; the D is unclear. Germline V CDR1 and CDR2: SGHDN, FVKESK. This CDR3 has 11 residues. The V gene lost 2 bases and the J gene lost 1 base, with 0 bases spanning the gap. Here the CDR3 reads CASSQSYEQYF. In DNA form, the CDR3 reads TGTGCCAGCAGCCAATCCTACGAGCAGTACTTC.